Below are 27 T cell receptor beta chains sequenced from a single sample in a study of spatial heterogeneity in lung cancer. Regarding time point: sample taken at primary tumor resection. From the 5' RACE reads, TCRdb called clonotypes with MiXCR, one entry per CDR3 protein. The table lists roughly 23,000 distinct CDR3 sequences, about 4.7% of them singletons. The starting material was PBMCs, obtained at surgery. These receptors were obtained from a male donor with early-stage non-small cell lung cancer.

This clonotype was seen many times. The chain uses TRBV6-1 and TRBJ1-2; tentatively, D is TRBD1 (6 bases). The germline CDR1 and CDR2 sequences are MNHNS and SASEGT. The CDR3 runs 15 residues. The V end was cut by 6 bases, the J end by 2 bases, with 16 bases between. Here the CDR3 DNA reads TGTGCCAGCAGGACCGTGGACAGCCGGAACTATGGCTACACCTTC. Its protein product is CASRTVDSRNYGYTF.

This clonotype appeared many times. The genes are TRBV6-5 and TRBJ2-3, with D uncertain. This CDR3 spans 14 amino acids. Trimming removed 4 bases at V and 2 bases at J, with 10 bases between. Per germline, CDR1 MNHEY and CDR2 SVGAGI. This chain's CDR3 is CASSFSTATDTQYF. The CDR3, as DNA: TGTGCCAGCAGTTTCTCTACAGCCACAGATACGCAGTATTTT.

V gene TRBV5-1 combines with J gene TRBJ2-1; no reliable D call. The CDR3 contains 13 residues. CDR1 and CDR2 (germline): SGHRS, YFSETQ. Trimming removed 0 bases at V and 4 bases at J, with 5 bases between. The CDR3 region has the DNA TGCGCCAGCAGCTTGGGGGCATACAATGAGCAGTTCTTC. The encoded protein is CASSLGAYNEQFF.

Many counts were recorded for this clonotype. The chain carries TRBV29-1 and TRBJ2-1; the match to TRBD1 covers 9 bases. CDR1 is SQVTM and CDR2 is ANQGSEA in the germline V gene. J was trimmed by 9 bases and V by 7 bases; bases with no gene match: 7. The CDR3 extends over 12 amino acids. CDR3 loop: CSAGQGRSEQFF. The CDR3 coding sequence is TGCAGCGCAGGACAGGGGCGTAGTGAGCAGTTCTTC.

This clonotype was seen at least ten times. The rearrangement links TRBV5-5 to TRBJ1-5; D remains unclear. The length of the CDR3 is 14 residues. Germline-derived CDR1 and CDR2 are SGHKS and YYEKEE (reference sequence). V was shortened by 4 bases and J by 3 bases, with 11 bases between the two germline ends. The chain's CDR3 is CASSHEGINQPQHF. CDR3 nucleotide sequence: TGTGCCAGCAGCCACGAAGGGATCAATCAGCCCCAGCATTTT.

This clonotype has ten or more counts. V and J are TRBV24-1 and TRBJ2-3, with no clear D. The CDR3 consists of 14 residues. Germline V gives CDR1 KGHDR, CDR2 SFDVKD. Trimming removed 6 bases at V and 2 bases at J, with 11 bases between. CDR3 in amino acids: CATSSQIVTDTQYF. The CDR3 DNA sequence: TGTGCCACCAGTTCACAGATTGTCACAGATACGCAGTATTTT.

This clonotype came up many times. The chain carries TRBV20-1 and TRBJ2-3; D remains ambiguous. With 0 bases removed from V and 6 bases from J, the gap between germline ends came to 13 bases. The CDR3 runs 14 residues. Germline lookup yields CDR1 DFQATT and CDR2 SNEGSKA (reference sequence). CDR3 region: CSAREAMGKDTQYF. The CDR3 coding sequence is TGCAGTGCTAGAGAGGCCATGGGTAAGGATACGCAGTATTTT.

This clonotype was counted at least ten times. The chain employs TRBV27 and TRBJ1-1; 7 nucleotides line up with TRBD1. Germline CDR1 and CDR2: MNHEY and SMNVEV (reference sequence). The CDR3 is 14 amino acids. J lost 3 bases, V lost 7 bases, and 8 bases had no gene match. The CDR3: CASTFRTGYTEAFF. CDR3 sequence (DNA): TGTGCCAGCACCTTTCGGACAGGATACACTGAAGCTTTCTTT.

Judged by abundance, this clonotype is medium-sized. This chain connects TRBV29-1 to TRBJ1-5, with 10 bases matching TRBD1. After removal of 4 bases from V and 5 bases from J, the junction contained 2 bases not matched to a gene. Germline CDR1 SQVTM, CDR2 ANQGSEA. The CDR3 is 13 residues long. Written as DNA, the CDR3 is TGCAGCGTTGGAGGACAGGGGGATCAGCCCCAGCATTTT. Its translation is CSVGGQGDQPQHF. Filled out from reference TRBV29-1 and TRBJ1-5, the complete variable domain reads SAVISQKPSRDICQRGTSLTIQCQVDSQVTMMFWYRQQPGQSLTLIATANQGSEATYESGFVIDKFPISRPNLTFSTLTVSNMSPEDSSIYLCSVGGQGDQPQHFGDGTRLSIL.

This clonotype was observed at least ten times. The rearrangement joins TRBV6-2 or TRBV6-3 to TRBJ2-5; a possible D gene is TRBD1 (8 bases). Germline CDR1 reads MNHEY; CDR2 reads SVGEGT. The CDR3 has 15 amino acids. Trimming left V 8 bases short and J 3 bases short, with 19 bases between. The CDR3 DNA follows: TGTGCCAGCCGGTACAGGGGGGGATCCGAAGAGACCCAGTACTTC. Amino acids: CASRYRGGSEETQYF.

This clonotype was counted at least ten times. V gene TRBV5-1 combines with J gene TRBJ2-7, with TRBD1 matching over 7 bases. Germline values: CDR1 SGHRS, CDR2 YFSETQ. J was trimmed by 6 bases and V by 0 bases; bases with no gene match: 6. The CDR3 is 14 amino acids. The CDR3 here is CASSLAGGESEQYF. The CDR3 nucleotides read TGCGCCAGCAGCTTGGCAGGGGGAGAGAGCGAGCAGTACTTC. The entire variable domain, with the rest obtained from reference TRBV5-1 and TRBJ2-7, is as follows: KAGVTQTPRYLIKTRGQQVTLSCSPISGHRSVSWYQQTPGQGLQFLFEYFSETQRNKGNFPGRFSGRQFSNSRSEMNVSTLELGDSALYLCASSLAGGESEQYFGPGTRLTVT.

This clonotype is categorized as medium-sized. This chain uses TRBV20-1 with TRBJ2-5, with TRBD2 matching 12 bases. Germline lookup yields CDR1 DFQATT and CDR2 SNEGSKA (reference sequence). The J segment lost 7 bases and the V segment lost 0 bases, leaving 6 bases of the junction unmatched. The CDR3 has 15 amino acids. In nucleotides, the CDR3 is TGCAGTGCTAGAGATTCTAGCGGGAGGGCGGGGACCCAGTACTTC. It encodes CSARDSSGRAGTQYF.

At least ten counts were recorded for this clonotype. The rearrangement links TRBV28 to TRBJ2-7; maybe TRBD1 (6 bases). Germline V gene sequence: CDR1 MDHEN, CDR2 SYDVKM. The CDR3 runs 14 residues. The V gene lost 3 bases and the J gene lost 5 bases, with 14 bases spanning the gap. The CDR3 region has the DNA TGTGCCAGCAGTTTTGGGCAGGGGACCCACGAGCAGTACTTC. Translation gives CASSFGQGTHEQYF.

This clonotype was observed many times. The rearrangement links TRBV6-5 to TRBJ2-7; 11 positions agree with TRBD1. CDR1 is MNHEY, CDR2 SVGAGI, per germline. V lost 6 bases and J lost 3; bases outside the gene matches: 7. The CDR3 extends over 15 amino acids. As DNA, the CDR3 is TGTGCCAGCAGGCTGGGACAGGGGGGCAGCTACGAGCAGTACTTC. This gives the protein CASRLGQGGSYEQYF.

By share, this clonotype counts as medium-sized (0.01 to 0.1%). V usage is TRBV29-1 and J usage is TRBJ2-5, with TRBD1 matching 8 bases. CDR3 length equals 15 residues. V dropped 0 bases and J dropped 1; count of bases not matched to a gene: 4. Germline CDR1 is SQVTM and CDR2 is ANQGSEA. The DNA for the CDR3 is TGCAGCGTTGAAGACCAGGGGGCCTTCCAAGAGACCCAGTACTTC. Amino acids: CSVEDQGAFQETQYF.

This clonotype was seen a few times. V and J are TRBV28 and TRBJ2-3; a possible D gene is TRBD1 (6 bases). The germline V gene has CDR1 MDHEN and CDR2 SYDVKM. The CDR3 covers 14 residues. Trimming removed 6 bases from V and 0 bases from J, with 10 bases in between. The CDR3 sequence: CASRGQLSTDTQYF. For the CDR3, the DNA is TGTGCCAGCAGAGGACAGCTTAGCACAGATACGCAGTATTTT.

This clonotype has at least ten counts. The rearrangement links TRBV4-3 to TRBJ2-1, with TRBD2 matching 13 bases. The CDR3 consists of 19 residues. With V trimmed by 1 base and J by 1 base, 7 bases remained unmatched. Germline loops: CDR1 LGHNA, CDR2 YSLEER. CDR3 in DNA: TGCGCCAGCAGCCAAGTGTCACTAGCGGGGGGGCTATCCTACAATGAGCAGTTCTTC. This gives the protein CASSQVSLAGGLSYNEQFF.

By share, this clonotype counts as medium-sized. The CDR3 protein is CASSQVRDTYGYTF. Written as DNA, the CDR3 is TGCGCCAGCAGCCAAGTCCGGGACACCTATGGCTACACCTTC. The chain has TRBV4-3 and TRBJ1-2; D is possibly TRBD1 (6 bases). Trimming took off 1 base at V and 4 bases at J, with 10 bases between the two ends. The CDR3 has 14 amino acids. In germline, CDR1 is LGHNA, CDR2 YSLEER.

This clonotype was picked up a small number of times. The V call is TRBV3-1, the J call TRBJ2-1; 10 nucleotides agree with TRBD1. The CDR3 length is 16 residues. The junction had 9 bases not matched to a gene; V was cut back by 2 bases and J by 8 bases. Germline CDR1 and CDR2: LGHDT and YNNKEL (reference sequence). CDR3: CASSQKPGQGFHEQFF. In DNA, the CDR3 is TGTGCCAGCAGCCAAAAGCCGGGACAGGGGTTTCATGAGCAGTTCTTC.

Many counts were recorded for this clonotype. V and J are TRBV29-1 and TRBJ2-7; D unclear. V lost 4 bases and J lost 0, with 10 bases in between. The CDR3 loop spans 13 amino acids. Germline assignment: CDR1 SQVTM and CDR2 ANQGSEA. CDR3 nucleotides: TGCAGCGTTGCCACAACCCTCTCCTACGAGCAGTACTTC. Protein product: CSVATTLSYEQYF.

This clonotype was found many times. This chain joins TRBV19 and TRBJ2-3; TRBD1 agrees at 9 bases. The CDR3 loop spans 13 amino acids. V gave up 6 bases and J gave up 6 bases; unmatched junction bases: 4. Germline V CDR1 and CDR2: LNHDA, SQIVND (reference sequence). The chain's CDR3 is CASRDRGSDTQYF. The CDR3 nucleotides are TGTGCCAGTAGGGACAGGGGTAGTGATACGCAGTATTTT.

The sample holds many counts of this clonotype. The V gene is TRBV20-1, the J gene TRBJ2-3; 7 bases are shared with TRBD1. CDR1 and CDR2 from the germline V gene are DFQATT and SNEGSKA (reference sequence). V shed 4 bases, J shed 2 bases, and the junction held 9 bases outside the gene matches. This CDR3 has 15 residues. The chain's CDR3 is CSATDATGLTDTQYF. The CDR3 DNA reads TGCAGTGCTACAGACGCGACAGGGCTCACAGATACGCAGTATTTT.

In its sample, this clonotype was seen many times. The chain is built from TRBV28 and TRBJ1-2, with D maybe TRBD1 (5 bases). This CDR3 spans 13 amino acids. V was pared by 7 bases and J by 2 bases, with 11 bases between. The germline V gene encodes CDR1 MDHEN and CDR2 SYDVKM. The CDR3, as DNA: TGTGCCAGCACCCATGACAGCAACTATGGCTACACCTTC. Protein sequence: CASTHDSNYGYTF.

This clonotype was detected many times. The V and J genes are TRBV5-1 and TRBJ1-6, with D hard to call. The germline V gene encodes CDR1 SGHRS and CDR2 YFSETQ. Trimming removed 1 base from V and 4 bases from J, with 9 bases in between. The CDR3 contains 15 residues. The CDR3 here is CASSLLGLYNSPLHF. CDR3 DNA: TGCGCCAGCAGCTTGTTGGGCCTTTATAATTCACCCCTCCACTTT. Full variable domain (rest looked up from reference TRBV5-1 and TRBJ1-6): KAGVTQTPRYLIKTRGQQVTLSCSPISGHRSVSWYQQTPGQGLQFLFEYFSETQRNKGNFPGRFSGRQFSNSRSEMNVSTLELGDSALYLCASSLLGLYNSPLHFGNGTRLTVT.

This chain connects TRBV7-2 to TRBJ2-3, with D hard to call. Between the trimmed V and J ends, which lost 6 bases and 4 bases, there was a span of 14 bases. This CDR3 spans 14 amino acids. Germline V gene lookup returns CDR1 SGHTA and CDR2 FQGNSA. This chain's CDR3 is CASRVVRTADTQYF. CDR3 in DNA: TGTGCCAGCAGGGTTGTCAGAACAGCAGATACGCAGTATTTT.

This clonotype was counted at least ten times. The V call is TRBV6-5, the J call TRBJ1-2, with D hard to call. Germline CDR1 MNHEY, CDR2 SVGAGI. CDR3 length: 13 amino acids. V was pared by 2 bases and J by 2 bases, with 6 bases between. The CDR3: CASSYDANYGYTF. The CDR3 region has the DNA TGTGCCAGCAGTTACGACGCCAACTATGGCTACACCTTC.

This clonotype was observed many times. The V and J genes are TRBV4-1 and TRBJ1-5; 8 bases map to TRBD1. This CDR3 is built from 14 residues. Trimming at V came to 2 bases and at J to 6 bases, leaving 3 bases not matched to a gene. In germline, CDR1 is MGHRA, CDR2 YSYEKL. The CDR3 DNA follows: TGCGCCAGCAGCCAACCGACAGGGGTTCAGCCCCAGCATTTT. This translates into CASSQPTGVQPQHF.